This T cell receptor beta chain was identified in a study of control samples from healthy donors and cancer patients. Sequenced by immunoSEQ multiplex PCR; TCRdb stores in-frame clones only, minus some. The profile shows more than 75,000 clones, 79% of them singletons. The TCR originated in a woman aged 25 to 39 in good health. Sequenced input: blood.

CDR3 sequence reads: CASSGALETQYF. The CDR3, as DNA: TGTGCCAGCAGTGGAGCTTTGGAGACCCAGTACTTC. The chain employs TRBV6-2 or TRBV6-3 and TRBJ2-5; D unresolved. The length of the CDR3 is 12 residues. The V end was cut by 5 bases, the J end by 5 bases, with 9 bases between. The germline V gene has CDR1 MNHEY and CDR2 SVGEGT.